The clone carrying this T cell receptor beta chain was seen more than once but under ten times. These data originate in a study of patients and donors after allogeneic stem cell transplantation. MiXCR, run by TCRdb on the RT-PCR reads, gives a single entry per CDR3 protein. This table has over 200,000 distinct CDR3 sequences, roughly two fifths appearing once. V lost 4 bases to trimming and J lost 0 bases; unmatched junction nucleotides: 0. The CDR3 extends over 15 amino acids. From germline, CDR1 is LGHDT and CDR2 YNNKEL (reference sequence). Sequences were obtained from blood, either unsorted or a sorted T cell fraction (not recorded which). V gene TRBV3-1 combines with J gene TRBJ2-1; 10 bases line up with TRBD1. This receptor was taken from a human donor who was either an allogeneic HSCT recipient or a stem cell or donor lymphocyte infusion donor (not recorded which). It is not recorded whose cells these are; they may come from a transplant donor. CDR3 in amino acids: CASSRQGASYNEQFF. The CDR3 DNA follows: TGTGCCAGCAGCCGACAGGGGGCCTCCTACAATGAGCAGTTCTTC.